A single sample is the source of the 29 T cell receptor beta chains below, sequenced in a study of blood T cell repertoires in COVID-19 (dated by TCRdb to about 2020). Library generation was performed with the immunoSEQ multiplex PCR assay. In TCRdb, the immuneACCESS table is reduced to in-frame sequences with V and J assigned. These tables do not hold every clone; where another copy was compared, an unresolved V gene accounts for under half, and the others remain unexplained. This sample comprises approximately 180,000 clones, approximately 90% of them detected only once. About 6.3% of the sample goes to the ten largest clones. The specimen sequenced was peripheral blood. Receptors were obtained from a middle-aged man with active or convalescent COVID-19.

The chain couples TRBV9 to TRBJ2-7, with D perhaps matching TRBD1 (6 bases). This CDR3 is 15 amino acids long. The germline CDR1 and CDR2 sequences are SGDLS and YYNGEE. Trimming stripped 4 bases from V and 4 bases from J, with 18 bases between. The chain's CDR3 is CASSLQTGFGYEQYF. CDR3 coding DNA: TGTGCCAGCAGCCTACAGACAGGCTTTGGTTACGAGCAGTACTTC.

The gene calls are TRBV6-5 and TRBJ1-2; 7 bases align to TRBD1. The CDR3 consists of 14 residues. V was pared by 8 bases and J by 3 bases, with 9 bases of the junction left unmatched. Germline V gives CDR1 MNHEY, CDR2 SVGAGI. CDR3 nucleotide sequence: TGTGCCAGCGGCTCGACAGGGCGCGACTATGGCTACACCTTC. This gives the protein CASGSTGRDYGYTF.

V gene TRBV7-9 combines with J gene TRBJ2-1; 10 bases are a match to TRBD2. The V segment lost 5 bases and the J segment 8 bases; nucleotides outside the gene matches: 9. CDR3 length equals 15 residues. Germline V gene sequence: CDR1 SEHNR, CDR2 FQNEAQ (reference sequence). CDR3 in amino acids: CASSQSGGAPDEQFF. CDR3 sequence (DNA): TGTGCCAGCAGCCAGAGCGGGGGGGCCCCCGATGAGCAGTTCTTC.

The J gene is TRBJ2-3, the V gene TRBV19; D may be TRBD2 (5 bases). Germline CDR1 LNHDA, CDR2 SQIVND (reference sequence). V shed 6 bases and J shed 2 bases, with 12 bases lying between them. The CDR3 is 14 residues long. CDR3 region: CASSSGNPTDTQYF. Written as DNA, the CDR3 is TGTGCCAGTAGCTCGGGGAATCCCACAGATACGCAGTATTTT.

V usage is TRBV3-1 (or the pseudogene TRBV3-2) and J usage is TRBJ2-3; 7 bases agree with TRBD2. J lost 1 base, V lost 1 base, and 2 bases had no gene match. The CDR3 extends over 15 amino acids. Germline assignment: CDR1 LGHDT and CDR2 YNNKEL (reference sequence). The CDR3 loop is CASSQVAGGTDTQYF. For the CDR3, the DNA is TGTGCCAGCAGCCAAGTTGCGGGGGGCACAGATACGCAGTATTTT.

The chain links TRBV7-3 to TRBJ1-2; 7 nucleotides line up with TRBD1. V lost 6 bases, J lost 0 bases, and 10 bases stayed unmatched. Germline V gene sequence: CDR1 SGHTA, CDR2 FQGTGA. The CDR3 spans 16 residues. The CDR3 DNA sequence: TGTGCCAGCAGGTCGGCCGGGACAGCCCCTAACTATGGCTACACCTTC. This codes for CASRSAGTAPNYGYTF.

This sequence joins TRBV28 and TRBJ1-2; TRBD1 aligns across 12 bases. CDR3 length equals 18 residues. V shed 6 bases and J 7 bases; nucleotides not matched to a gene: 18. Germline V gene sequence: CDR1 MDHEN, CDR2 SYDVKM. The chain's CDR3 is CASRPLLGTGGFGRGYTF. For the CDR3, the DNA is TGTGCCAGCAGGCCACTGTTGGGGACAGGGGGCTTCGGACGTGGCTACACCTTC.

The chain carries TRBV28 and TRBJ2-1; no clear D. CDR1 and CDR2 from the germline V gene are MDHEN and SYDVKM. The CDR3 consists of 16 residues. V was clipped by 5 bases and J by 0 bases, with 14 bases between them. CDR3 loop: CASSTVALPSYNEQFF. The CDR3 bases are TGTGCCAGCAGTACCGTCGCACTTCCCTCCTACAATGAGCAGTTCTTC.

This rearrangement joins TRBV3-1 (or the pseudogene TRBV3-2) to TRBJ2-5; TRBD1 matches at 9 bases. The CDR3 covers 17 residues. V shed 4 bases and J 7 bases; nucleotides not matched to a gene: 16. Germline assignment: CDR1 LGHDT and CDR2 YNNKEL (reference sequence). The CDR3 DNA sequence: TGTGCCAGCAGCCCCAGCTTCCGGGACAGGGTTTCGTGGACCCAGTACTTC. Translated: CASSPSFRDRVSWTQYF.

J is TRBJ2-1 and V is TRBV7-2; D might be TRBD1 (5 bases). The CDR3 contains 14 residues. V lost 1 base to trimming and J lost 7 bases, with 11 bases between them. CDR1 is SGHTA, CDR2 FQGNSA, per germline. This CDR3 is CASSLEGRPNEQFF. In DNA, the CDR3 is TGTGCCAGCAGCTTAGAGGGGCGCCCGAATGAGCAGTTCTTC.

This sequence joins TRBV30 and TRBJ2-5; a possible D gene is TRBD2 (6 bases). Looked up from germline, CDR1 is GTSNPN and CDR2 is SVGIG (reference sequence). The V gene lost 2 bases and the J gene lost 4 bases, with 11 bases spanning the gap. The CDR3 totals 13 residues. The CDR3 DNA follows: TGTGCCTGGAGTAAACTAGCCGTAGAGACCCAGTACTTC. Amino acid sequence: CAWSKLAVETQYF.

V gene TRBV6-5 combines with J gene TRBJ1-2; TRBD1 matches at 10 bases. Germline V gene sequence: CDR1 MNHEY, CDR2 SVGAGI. The CDR3 totals 13 residues. Trimming removed 6 bases from V and 8 bases from J; junction bases left unmatched: 6. As DNA, the CDR3 is TGTGCCAGCAGGCGGGGACAGGGGAAAGGCTACACCTTC. It encodes CASRRGQGKGYTF.

The chain has TRBV27 and TRBJ1-5; 9 bases map to TRBD1. The CDR3 is 15 residues long. Germline lookup yields CDR1 MNHEY and CDR2 SMNVEV (reference sequence). The V segment lost 6 bases and the J segment 4 bases; nucleotides outside the gene matches: 7. CDR3 nucleotides: TGTGCCAGCAGCCCCGGGACAGGGAGTAATCAGCCCCAGCATTTT. This sequence encodes CASSPGTGSNQPQHF.

J is TRBJ2-7 and V is TRBV7-9; D unclear. Germline V gives CDR1 SEHNR, CDR2 FQNEAQ (reference sequence). This CDR3 contains 12 residues. Trimming removed 5 bases at V and 2 bases at J, with 7 bases between. This chain's CDR3 is CASSLTTYEQYF. CDR3 coding DNA: TGTGCCAGCAGCCTCACTACCTACGAGCAGTACTTC.

The J gene is TRBJ2-1, the V gene TRBV2; possible D gene TRBD1, 6 bases. Germline-derived CDR1 and CDR2 are SNHLY and FYNNEI. The CDR3 is 13 residues long. Trimming left V 8 bases short and J 4 bases short, with 12 bases between. CDR3 DNA: TGTGCCAGCGGACAGCCACTATACAATGAGCAGTTCTTC. Protein sequence: CASGQPLYNEQFF.

The rearrangement joins TRBV18 to TRBJ2-7; D may be TRBD1 (6 bases). With 4 bases removed from V and 0 bases from J, the gap between germline ends came to 13 bases. This CDR3 region has 15 residues. Germline CDR1 and CDR2: KGHSH and LQKENI. The CDR3 here is CASSLGQTNSYEQYF. The CDR3 coding sequence is TGTGCCAGCTCACTCGGACAGACAAACTCCTACGAGCAGTACTTC.

This clone was recorded only once. The chain joins TRBV5-8 to TRBJ2-2; TRBD2 aligns across 9 bases. This CDR3 region has 18 residues. Trimming removed 3 bases from V and 7 bases from J; junction bases left unmatched: 16. Germline V gene sequence: CDR1 SGHTS, CDR2 YDEGEE. CDR3: CASSSQGWLAGSNGELFF. For the CDR3, the DNA is TGTGCCAGCAGCTCACAGGGATGGCTAGCGGGATCTAACGGGGAGCTGTTTTTT.

The chain carries TRBV27 and TRBJ1-2; 8 positions agree with TRBD1. The ends lost 6 bases at V and 7 bases at J; junction bases unmatched: 7. The CDR3 sequence is 13 residues long. Germline CDR1 reads MNHEY; CDR2 reads SMNVEV (reference sequence). The CDR3 bases are TGTGCCAGCAGACTGACAGGGGTAGGTGGCTACACCTTC. This encodes CASRLTGVGGYTF.

The chain recombines TRBV20-1 with TRBJ2-1; TRBD2 matches at 9 bases. The J segment lost 4 bases and the V segment lost 3 bases, leaving 7 bases of the junction unmatched. CDR1 is DFQATT, CDR2 SNEGSKA, per germline (reference sequence). The CDR3 is made up of 15 amino acids. The CDR3 region is CSASLAGSIYNEQFF. The CDR3 region has the DNA TGCAGTGCTAGTCTAGCGGGATCCATTTACAATGAGCAGTTCTTC.

V is TRBV11-2 and J is TRBJ2-3, with D possibly matching TRBD2 (6 bases). Germline V CDR1 and CDR2: SGHAT, FQNNGV. Trimming pared 0 bases from V and 4 bases from J, leaving 8 bases between. There are 14 residues in the CDR3. The CDR3 region is CASSLELAADTQYF. The CDR3 DNA follows: TGTGCCAGCAGCTTAGAACTAGCAGCAGATACGCAGTATTTT.

V gene TRBV7-9 combines with J gene TRBJ1-1; a weak D match, TRBD1 (6 bases). CDR1 is SEHNR and CDR2 is FQNEAQ in the germline V gene (reference sequence). V lost 1 base and J 4 bases, leaving 13 bases between the germline ends. CDR3 size: 15 residues. In nucleotides, the CDR3 is TGTGCCAGCAGCTTAGATCAGGGGTCTGTCACTGAAGCTTTCTTT. As protein: CASSLDQGSVTEAFF.

The rearrangement links TRBV29-1 to TRBJ2-7; 10 bases are shared with TRBD2. With V trimmed by 8 bases and J by 2 bases, 6 bases remained unmatched. From germline, CDR1 is SQVTM and CDR2 ANQGSEA. The CDR3 sequence is 13 residues long. The CDR3 DNA follows: TGCAGCTTCAAAGCGGGAGGGACCTACGAGCAGTACTTC. Residues: CSFKAGGTYEQYF.

The V gene is TRBV6-5, the J gene TRBJ2-5, with D possibly matching TRBD2 (5 bases). The V gene's germline CDR1 is MNHEY and CDR2 SVGAGI. The V gene lost 7 bases and the J gene lost 4 bases, with 19 bases spanning the gap. The CDR3 contains 15 residues. The CDR3 loop reads CASINRGGLGETQYF. The CDR3 DNA sequence: TGTGCCAGCATAAACCGTGGAGGTCTAGGAGAGACCCAGTACTTC.

The chain links TRBV6-5 to TRBJ2-7; 7 nucleotides agree with TRBD2. The germline V gene has CDR1 MNHEY and CDR2 SVGAGI. With V trimmed by 6 bases and J by 2 bases, 4 bases remained unmatched. The CDR3 loop spans 13 amino acids. The CDR3 DNA reads as TGTGCCAGCAGCGCCGGGACTACCTACGAGCAGTACTTC. This sequence encodes CASSAGTTYEQYF.

The chain links TRBV5-4 to TRBJ1-1; perhaps TRBD1 as D (6 bases). Germline V gene lookup returns CDR1 SGHNT and CDR2 YYREEE (reference sequence). With 4 bases removed from V and 9 bases from J, the gap between germline ends came to 13 bases. CDR3 size: 12 residues. The CDR3 region is CASSPGTPQAFF. CDR3 coding DNA: TGTGCCAGCAGCCCCGGGACACCTCAAGCTTTCTTT.

The genes are TRBV7-3 and TRBJ1-2; the D is unclear. Germline V gene lookup returns CDR1 SGHTA and CDR2 FQGTGA. This CDR3 has 15 residues. The V and J ends lost 2 bases and 1 base respectively, with 11 bases between them. This CDR3 reads CASSLVAGNNYGYTF. CDR3 bases: TGTGCCAGCAGCTTAGTGGCGGGGAATAACTATGGCTACACCTTC.

The chain joins TRBV2 to TRBJ1-6; 9 nucleotides match TRBD1. CDR1 and CDR2 from the germline V gene are SNHLY and FYNNEI. The CDR3 covers 18 residues. Trimming took 0 bases from V and 7 from J; bases not matched to a gene: 10. CDR3 nucleotide sequence: TGTGCCAGCAGTGAAGCGGTGGCCTGGACAGGGGAAAATTCACCCCTCCACTTT. Encoded protein: CASSEAVAWTGENSPLHF.

The chain combines TRBV6-5 with TRBJ2-5, with 9 bases that match TRBD1. The V and J ends lost 6 bases and 3 bases, in that order; junction bases with no gene match: 5. Germline assignment: CDR1 MNHEY and CDR2 SVGAGI. The CDR3 totals 14 residues. As DNA, the CDR3 is TGTGCCAGCAGCGGACAGGGGACCAAAGAGACCCAGTACTTC. Translation gives CASSGQGTKETQYF.

Here the CDR3 DNA reads TGTGCCAGCTCACCATGGGATGGGTACAGGGGGACTGAAGCTTTCTTT. It is translated as CASSPWDGYRGTEAFF. This chain links TRBV18 with TRBJ1-1, with TRBD1 identical over 8 bases. The CDR3 loop spans 16 amino acids. Germline assignment: CDR1 KGHSH and CDR2 LQKENI. Losses at the gene ends were 2 bases for V and 5 bases for J; bases not matched to a gene: 10.